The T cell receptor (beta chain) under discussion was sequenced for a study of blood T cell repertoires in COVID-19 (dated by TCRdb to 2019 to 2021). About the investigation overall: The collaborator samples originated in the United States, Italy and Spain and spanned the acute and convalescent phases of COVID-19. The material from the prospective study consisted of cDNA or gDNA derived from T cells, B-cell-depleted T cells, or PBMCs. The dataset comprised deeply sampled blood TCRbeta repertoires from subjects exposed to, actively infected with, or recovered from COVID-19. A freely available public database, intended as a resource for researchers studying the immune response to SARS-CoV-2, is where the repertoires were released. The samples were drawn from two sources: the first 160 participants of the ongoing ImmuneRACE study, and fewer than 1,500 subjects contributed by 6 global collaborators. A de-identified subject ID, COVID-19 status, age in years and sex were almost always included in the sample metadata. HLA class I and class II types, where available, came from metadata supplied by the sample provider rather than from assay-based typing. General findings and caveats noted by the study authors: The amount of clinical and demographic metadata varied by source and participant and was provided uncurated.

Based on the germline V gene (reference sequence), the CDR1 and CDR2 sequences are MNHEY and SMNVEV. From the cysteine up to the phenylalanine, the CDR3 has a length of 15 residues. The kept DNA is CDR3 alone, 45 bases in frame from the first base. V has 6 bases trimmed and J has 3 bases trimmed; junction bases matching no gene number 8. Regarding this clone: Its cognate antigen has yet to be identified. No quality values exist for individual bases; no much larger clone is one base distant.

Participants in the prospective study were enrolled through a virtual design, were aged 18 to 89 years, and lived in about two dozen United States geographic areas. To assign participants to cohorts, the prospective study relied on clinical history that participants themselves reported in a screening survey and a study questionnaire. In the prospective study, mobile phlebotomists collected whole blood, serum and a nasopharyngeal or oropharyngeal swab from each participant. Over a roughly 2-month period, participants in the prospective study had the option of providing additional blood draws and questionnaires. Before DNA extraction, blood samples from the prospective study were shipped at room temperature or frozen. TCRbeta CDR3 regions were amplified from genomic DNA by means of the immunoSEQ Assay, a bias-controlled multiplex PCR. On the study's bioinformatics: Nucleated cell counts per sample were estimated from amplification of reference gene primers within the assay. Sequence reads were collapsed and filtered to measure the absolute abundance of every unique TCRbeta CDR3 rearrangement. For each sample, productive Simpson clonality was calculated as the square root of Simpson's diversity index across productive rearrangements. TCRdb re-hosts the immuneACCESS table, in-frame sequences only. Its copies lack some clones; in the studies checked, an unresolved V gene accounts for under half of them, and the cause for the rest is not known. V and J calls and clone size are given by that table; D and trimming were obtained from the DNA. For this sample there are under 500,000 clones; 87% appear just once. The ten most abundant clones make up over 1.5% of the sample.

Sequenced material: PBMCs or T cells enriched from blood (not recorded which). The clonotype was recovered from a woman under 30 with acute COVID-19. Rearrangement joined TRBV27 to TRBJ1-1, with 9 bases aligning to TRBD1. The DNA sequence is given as TGTGCCAGCAGGCGGAGGACAGGGGCTTACACTGAAGCTTTCTTT. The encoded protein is CASRRRTGAYTEAFF.